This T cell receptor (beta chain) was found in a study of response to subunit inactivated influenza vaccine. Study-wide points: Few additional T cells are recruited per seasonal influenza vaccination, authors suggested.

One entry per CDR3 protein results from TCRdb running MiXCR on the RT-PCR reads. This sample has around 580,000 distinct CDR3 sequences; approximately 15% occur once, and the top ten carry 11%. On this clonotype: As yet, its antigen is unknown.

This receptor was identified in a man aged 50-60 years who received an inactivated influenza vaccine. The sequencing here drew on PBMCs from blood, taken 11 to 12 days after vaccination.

The CDR3 coding sequence is TGCAGTGCTAGAGATCGGGGCAGGGTACCAGAGACCCAGTACTTC. It translates to CSARDRGRVPETQYF. J is TRBJ2-5 and V is TRBV20-1; either TRBD1 or TRBD2 may supply D (5 bases each). The CDR3 contains 15 residues. V was pared by 0 bases and J by 4 bases, with 15 bases between. Per germline, CDR1 DFQATT and CDR2 SNEGSKA (reference sequence).